This T cell receptor beta chain appears in the sequencing data of a study of blood T cell repertoires in COVID-19. Across the whole study: Acute-phase and convalescent COVID-19 samples originated in the United States, Italy and Spain. PBMCs, B-cell-depleted T cells, or T cells were the source of the cDNA or gDNA that made up the material.

The V and J ends lost 5 bases and 8 bases, in that order; junction bases with no gene match: 8. Germline CDR1 SEHNR, CDR2 FQNEAQ (reference sequence). The CDR3 is 15 residues long. Authors' analysis steps: Estimation of nucleated cell counts relied on the amplification of reference gene primers. Libraries were prepared by immunoSEQ multiplex PCR; TCRdb keeps only in-frame clonotypes and omits some of them. V and J calls and clone size come straight from that table; D and trimming were deduced from the DNA. The sample has 180,000 or so clones, around 86% seen once. The chain has TRBV7-9 and TRBJ1-6, with 8 bases that match TRBD1. The sequencing sample was made of peripheral blood. The clonotype was recovered from a man aged 18 to 30 with acute or convalescent COVID-19. The CDR3 protein is CASSLWTGQDSPLHF. In nucleotides, the CDR3 is TGTGCCAGCAGCCTGTGGACAGGGCAGGATTCACCCCTCCACTTT.